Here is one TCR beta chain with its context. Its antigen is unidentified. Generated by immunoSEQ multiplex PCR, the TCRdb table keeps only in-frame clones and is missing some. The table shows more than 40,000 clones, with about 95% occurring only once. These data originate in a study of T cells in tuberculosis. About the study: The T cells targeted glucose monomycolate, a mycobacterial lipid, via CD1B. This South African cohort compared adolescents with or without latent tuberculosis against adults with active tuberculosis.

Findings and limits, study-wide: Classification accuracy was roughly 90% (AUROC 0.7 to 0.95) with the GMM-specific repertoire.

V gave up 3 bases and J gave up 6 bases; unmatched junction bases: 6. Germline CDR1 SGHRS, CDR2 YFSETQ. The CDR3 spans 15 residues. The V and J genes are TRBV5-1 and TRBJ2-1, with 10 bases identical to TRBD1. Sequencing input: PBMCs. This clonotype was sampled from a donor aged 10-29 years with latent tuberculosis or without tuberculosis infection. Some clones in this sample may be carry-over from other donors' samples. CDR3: CASSYDRGRGNEQFF. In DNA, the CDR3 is TGCGCCAGCAGCTACGACAGGGGGCGCGGCAATGAGCAGTTCTTC.